The rows below give T cell receptor beta chains drawn from one sample of a study of T-cell reconstitution after alpha-beta-depleted transplantation in children. TCRdb recomputed calls from the PCR reads with MiXCR, one row per CDR3 protein. Of 150,000 to 200,000 distinct CDR3 sequences listed, about 6.3% are singletons. Sequenced material: PBMCs from the stem cell graft donor, taken from the stem cell graft. The receptor set was obtained from a human donor who donated a stem cell graft to a child with Wiskott-Aldrich syndrome. Both conserved end residues are trimmed from each CDR3. The size entry is marked missing in some rows and otherwise reads once, few, many or a size class.

clone size: many
V gene: TRBV6-1
CDR3 protein: ASNHRGENTEAF

clone size: many
V gene: TRBV24-1
CDR3 protein: ATRSGVGGIPNSTDTQY

clone size: many
V gene: TRBV7-2
CDR3 protein: ASSLVPGVTGELF

clone size: many
V gene: TRBV5-1
CDR3 protein: ASSLGLGTDTQY

clone size: many
V gene: TRBV20-1
CDR3 protein: SARSQGARVQDTQY

clone size: -
V gene: TRBV20-1
CDR3 protein: SARPGDGTNNSPLH

clone size: many
V gene: TRBV12-3/TRBV12-4
CDR3 protein: ASSPRTYTDTQY

clone size: few
V gene: TRBV6-1
CDR3 protein: ASSPQGLTEAF

clone size: few
V gene: TRBV25-1
CDR3 protein: ASSEDLGAGGTNEKLF

clone size: -
V gene: TRBV20-1
CDR3 protein: SALSDRGTYGYT

clone size: many
V gene: TRBV29-1
CDR3 protein: SVEDVRTRY

clone size: many
V gene: TRBV25-1
CDR3 protein: ASSGLTGWADTQY

clone size: few
V gene: TRBV4-2
CDR3 protein: ASSQVFRQGAYNEQF

clone size: -
V gene: TRBV30
CDR3 protein: ARNQGINSPLH

clone size: many
V gene: TRBV6-1
CDR3 protein: ASSLRVPNTGELF